A single sample is the source of the 17 T cell receptor beta chains below, sequenced in a study of T-cell memory formation after mild COVID-19. TCRdb redid the calling of the 5' RACE reads with MiXCR, one entry per CDR3 protein. The sample records about 560,000 distinct CDR3 sequences, less than 25% being singletons. The sample consisted of PBMCs or a T cell subset sorted from them (not recorded which). The source of these receptors is an adult woman who had mild COVID-19 (a few samples of this study predate the infection). Cell type and time point are not known.

The chain is built from TRBV11-2 and TRBJ1-5; D call uncertain. The V end was cut by 5 bases, the J end by 2 bases, with 13 bases between. Germline loops: CDR1 SGHAT, CDR2 FQNNGV. The length of the CDR3 is 15 residues. CDR3 protein: CASSQGLLGNQPQHF. The DNA for the CDR3 is TGTGCCAGCAGCCAAGGGCTTTTGGGCAATCAGCCCCAGCATTTT.

The gene calls are TRBV4-1 and TRBJ1-1, with D tentatively TRBD1 (5 bases). Trimming took off 0 bases at V and 4 bases at J, with 18 bases between the two ends. The CDR3 has 17 amino acids. Germline V lookup: CDR1 MGHRA, CDR2 YSYEKL. The CDR3 region has the DNA TGCGCCAGCAGCCAAGATCGAGGGACGAGGTGGGGCACTGAAGCTTTCTTT. It specifies CASSQDRGTRWGTEAFF.

In DNA, the CDR3 is TGTGCCAGCCGACAGGCTTCGAGCTATGGCTACACCTTC. The encoded protein is CASRQASSYGYTF. The V gene is TRBV7-2, the J gene TRBJ1-2, with D possibly being TRBD1 (6 bases). The CDR3 runs 13 residues. Trimming shortened V by 8 bases and J by 4 bases, and 14 bases separated the two germline ends. Germline CDR1 is SGHTA and CDR2 is FQGNSA.

In nucleotides, the CDR3 is TGTGCCACCAGTGATTTGGGCAAAGTCAATGAGCAGTTCTTC. Translated: CATSDLGKVNEQFF. The gene calls are TRBV24-1 and TRBJ2-1; D unresolved. Germline CDR1 is KGHDR and CDR2 is SFDVKD. The CDR3 runs 14 residues. Trimming removed 0 bases at V and 6 bases at J, with 8 bases between.

The chain employs TRBV9 and TRBJ2-1; 12 bases are a match to TRBD2. Germline assignment: CDR1 SGDLS and CDR2 YYNGEE. The CDR3 has 17 residues. J gave up 8 bases and V 0 bases, and 9 bases lay outside the gene matches. CDR3 sequence reads: CASSVGPSGRAGDEQFF. For the CDR3, the DNA is TGTGCCAGCAGCGTAGGGCCTAGCGGGAGGGCCGGGGATGAGCAGTTCTTC.

A few counts support this clonotype. The rearrangement joins TRBV29-1 to TRBJ2-5; perhaps TRBD1 as D (5 bases). Germline lookup yields CDR1 SQVTM and CDR2 ANQGSEA. This CDR3 spans 12 amino acids. The V end lost 4 bases, the J end lost 5 bases, and 11 bases lay between the germline ends. The CDR3 nucleotides are TGCAGCGTTGGACAGCTTGGGGAGACCCAGTACTTC. Amino acid sequence: CSVGQLGETQYF.

This clonotype was counted between two and nine times. The chain links TRBV7-6 to TRBJ2-7; D assignment may be TRBD1 or TRBD2 (7 bases each). Trimming removed 3 bases from V and 0 bases from J, with 21 bases in between. Germline V gene lookup returns CDR1 SGHVS and CDR2 FNYEAQ. This CDR3 region has 18 residues. CDR3 nucleotide sequence: TGTGCCAGCAGCTTCTTCTTGGGGGGGACAGAAACCTCCTACGAGCAGTACTTC. Translated, it gives CASSFFLGGTETSYEQYF.

This clonotype was detected ten times or more. The CDR3 spells CASSLVPLAGGPNEQFF. Written as DNA, the CDR3 is TGTGCCAGCAGCTTAGTCCCACTAGCGGGAGGGCCGAATGAGCAGTTCTTC. The rearrangement uses TRBV7-2 and TRBJ2-1; 13 positions agree with TRBD2. There are 17 residues in the CDR3. The germline gives CDR1 SGHTA, CDR2 FQGNSA. The V segment lost 1 base and the J segment 7 bases; nucleotides outside the gene matches: 7.

This clonotype was recorded many times. The V gene is TRBV6-5, the J gene TRBJ1-1; D remains ambiguous. The germline CDR1 and CDR2 sequences are MNHEY and SVGAGI. Deletions cut 4 bases from V and 1 base from J, with 1 base between. The length of the CDR3 is 11 residues. The CDR3 reads CASSWNTEAFF. DNA of the CDR3: TGTGCCAGCAGTTGGAACACTGAAGCTTTCTTT.

The rearrangement links TRBV5-1 to TRBJ1-1; D not resolved. Looked up from germline, CDR1 is SGHRS and CDR2 is YFSETQ. The V and J ends lost 2 bases and 6 bases respectively, with 11 bases between them. The CDR3 is 13 amino acids. As DNA, the CDR3 is TGCGCCAGCAGCTTCCAAGGGATCGCTGAAGCTTTCTTT. Protein: CASSFQGIAEAFF.

This clonotype was detected a few times. The chain is built from TRBV4-1 and TRBJ1-1; D might be TRBD1 (6 bases). This CDR3 spans 14 amino acids. The germline gives CDR1 MGHRA, CDR2 YSYEKL. Trimming removed 3 bases at V and 1 base at J, with 9 bases between. The CDR3 DNA reads as TGCGCCAGCAGCCAGTGGACAGCGAACACTGAAGCTTTCTTT. Translation: CASSQWTANTEAFF.

This clonotype was counted between two and nine times. The chain carries TRBV4-1 and TRBJ2-7; 9 bases are shared with TRBD2. The germline gives CDR1 MGHRA, CDR2 YSYEKL. The CDR3 is 16 amino acids. The V segment lost 0 bases and the J segment 3 bases; nucleotides outside the gene matches: 6. Here the CDR3 DNA reads TGCGCCAGCAGCCAAGAAGCGGGGGGTCTCTTCTACGAGCAGTACTTC. Encoded protein: CASSQEAGGLFYEQYF.

This clonotype was counted a few times. V and J are TRBV6-5 and TRBJ1-1, with unresolved D. Germline-derived CDR1 and CDR2 are MNHEY and SVGAGI. This CDR3 spans 14 amino acids. V was trimmed by 6 bases and J by 1 base, leaving 12 bases between them. As DNA, the CDR3 is TGTGCCAGCAGACTTTTCGGGCCGAACACTGAAGCTTTCTTT. Translation gives CASRLFGPNTEAFF.

V and J are TRBV5-1 and TRBJ1-3, with 7 bases fitting TRBD1. The germline V gene encodes CDR1 SGHRS and CDR2 YFSETQ. V gave up 3 bases and J gave up 2 bases; unmatched junction bases: 11. The CDR3 extends over 17 amino acids. CDR3 nucleotide sequence: TGCGCCAGCAGCTCCAAGGCACAGGGGACTCCTGGAAACACCATATATTTT. Its translation is CASSSKAQGTPGNTIYF.

The V gene is TRBV6-5, the J gene TRBJ1-2; 9 bases agree with TRBD1. This CDR3 spans 14 amino acids. Germline-derived CDR1 and CDR2 are MNHEY and SVGAGI. The junction had 2 bases not matched to a gene; V was cut back by 0 bases and J by 6 bases. The CDR3 reads CASSYSTGGDGYTF. As DNA, the CDR3 is TGTGCCAGCAGTTACTCGACAGGGGGTGATGGCTACACCTTC.

This clonotype was counted a few times. The rearrangement links TRBV7-8 to TRBJ2-7, with 7 bases aligning to TRBD2. This CDR3 comprises 15 residues. The V gene end was trimmed by 5 bases and the J gene end by 6 bases; junction bases not matched to a gene: 13. CDR1 and CDR2 from the germline V gene are SGHVS and FQNEAQ. The CDR3 sequence: CASSIRLARVGEQYF. CDR3 nucleotide sequence: TGTGCCAGCAGCATCCGACTAGCTCGGGTTGGCGAGCAGTACTTC. The full variable domain, its missing parts supplied by reference TRBV7-8 and TRBJ2-7, is GAGVSQSPRYKVAKRGQDVALRCDPISGHVSLFWYQQALGQGPEFLTYFQNEAQLDKSGLPSDRFFAERPEGSVSTLKIQRTQQEDSAVYLCASSIRLARVGEQYFGPGTRLTVT.

This clonotype was detected only a few times. The gene calls are TRBV21-1 and TRBJ2-5; the table's D call TRBD2 went unverified against the DNA. TRBV21-1 is a pseudogene segment. This CDR3 spans 15 amino acids. CDR3 nucleotide sequence: TGTGCCAGCAGCAATGGTGAGGGAACCCAAGAGACCCAGTACTTC. It translates to CASSNGEGTQETQYF.